A single sample gave rise to the 10 T cell receptor beta chains below, sequenced in a study of CD8+ T cells in alopecia areata. Once RNA had been extracted, it was reverse transcribed into cDNA to act as the sequencing template. TCRdb's copy holds only in-frame clones and misses some; the assay was immunoSEQ multiplex PCR. The sample includes about 260,000 clones, 60% of them seen just once. As for treatment: oral pan-JAK inhibitor, 5-10 mg twice daily. The sample here was CD4+ T cells sorted from blood, taken around week 54, from a patient treated with tofacitinib. Receptors originate from a human donor with alopecia areata.

This chain connects TRBV7-9 to TRBJ2-7; 8 nucleotides match TRBD2. Germline V gives CDR1 SEHNR, CDR2 FQNEAQ (reference sequence). J was trimmed by 5 bases and V by 4 bases; bases with no gene match: 4. This CDR3 is 13 amino acids long. CDR3 in amino acids: CASSYSGGDEQYF. CDR3 DNA: TGTGCCAGCAGCTACTCCGGGGGGGACGAGCAGTACTTC.

This chain uses TRBV2 with TRBJ2-5; no clear D. V lost 6 bases and J lost 5, with 4 bases in between. The germline V gene has CDR1 SNHLY and CDR2 FYNNEI. This CDR3 region has 10 residues. The CDR3 coding sequence is TGTGCCAGCAGGCGGGAGACCCAGTACTTC. Translated, it gives CASRRETQYF.

CDR3 bases: TGCAGCGTTGGAGGTTTTAGCGGGCTCGTTTGGGAGACCCAGTACTTC. Translated: CSVGGFSGLVWETQYF. This sequence joins TRBV29-1 and TRBJ2-5; 7 bases line up with TRBD2. The CDR3 sequence is 16 residues long. J was trimmed by 5 bases and V by 4 bases; bases with no gene match: 16. Germline CDR1 and CDR2: SQVTM and ANQGSEA. Variable domain in full (rest from reference TRBV29-1 and TRBJ2-5): SAVISQKPSRDICQRGTSLTIQCQVDSQVTMMFWYRQQPGQSLTLIATANQGSEATYESGFVIDKFPISRPNLTFSTLTVSNMSPEDSSIYLCSVGGFSGLVWETQYFGPGTRLLVL.

The chain carries TRBV29-1 and TRBJ1-5, with D possibly being TRBD1 (5 bases). Germline assignment: CDR1 SQVTM and CDR2 ANQGSEA. V was shortened by 4 bases and J by 6 bases, with 13 bases between the two germline ends. The CDR3 is made up of 13 amino acids. CDR3 nucleotide sequence: TGCAGCGTTGTGGACCGGGGGGGTCAGCCCCAGCATTTT. Its protein product is CSVVDRGGQPQHF. The variable domain in full, with the rest retrieved from reference TRBV29-1 and TRBJ1-5, is SAVISQKPSRDICQRGTSLTIQCQVDSQVTMMFWYRQQPGQSLTLIATANQGSEATYESGFVIDKFPISRPNLTFSTLTVSNMSPEDSSIYLCSVVDRGGQPQHFGDGTRLSIL.

The V call is TRBV5-6, the J call TRBJ2-3; 8 nucleotides match TRBD2. The CDR3 runs 16 residues. Germline CDR1 and CDR2: SGHDT and YYEEEE. The J segment lost 2 bases and the V segment lost 5 bases, leaving 10 bases of the junction unmatched. The CDR3 bases are TGTGCCAGCAGGCCGGGGCTAGCGGGCCCCACAGATACGCAGTATTTT. Protein: CASRPGLAGPTDTQYF.

The genes are TRBV29-1 and TRBJ1-4, with D possibly TRBD1 on 5 matching bases. Germline V gene lookup returns CDR1 SQVTM and CDR2 ANQGSEA. Trimming pared 4 bases from V and 5 bases from J, leaving 11 bases between. The CDR3 is made up of 13 amino acids. CDR3 bases: TGCAGCGTTGTTAAGACAGAAAATGAAAAACTGTTTTTT. It specifies CSVVKTENEKLFF. The full variable domain, rest sourced from reference TRBV29-1 and TRBJ1-4, is SAVISQKPSRDICQRGTSLTIQCQVDSQVTMMFWYRQQPGQSLTLIATANQGSEATYESGFVIDKFPISRPNLTFSTLTVSNMSPEDSSIYLCSVVKTENEKLFFGSGTQLSVL.

This clone was detected a few times. The chain carries TRBV18 and TRBJ1-1; weak D call: TRBD1 (6 bases). The CDR3 is made up of 13 amino acids. Germline V lookup: CDR1 KGHSH, CDR2 LQKENI. V was pared by 4 bases and J by 8 bases, with 14 bases between. This CDR3 is CASSRTTGIEAFF. CDR3 sequence (DNA): TGTGCCAGCTCACGGACGACAGGAATCGAAGCTTTCTTT. The full variable domain, in which reference TRBV18 and TRBJ1-1 provide the parts outside the CDR3, is NAGVMQNPRHLVRRRGQEARLRCSPMKGHSHVYWYRQLPEEGLKFMVYLQKENIIDESGMPKERFSAEFPKEGPSILRIQQVVRGDSAAYFCASSRTTGIEAFFGQGTRLTVV.

This chain joins TRBV27 and TRBJ2-7, with 8 bases aligning to TRBD1. Germline CDR1 MNHEY, CDR2 SMNVEV (reference sequence). The trim removed 4 bases at V and 3 bases at J, leaving 5 bases unmatched. CDR3 size: 14 residues. The CDR3: CASSWTGRFYEQYF. The CDR3 coding sequence is TGTGCCAGCAGTTGGACAGGGCGTTTCTACGAGCAGTACTTC.

This clone appeared a few times. This chain connects TRBV29-1 to TRBJ1-2; D gene uncertain. The CDR3 spans 12 residues. V lost 6 bases to trimming and J lost 1 base, with 9 bases between them. Germline-derived CDR1 and CDR2 are SQVTM and ANQGSEA. CDR3 DNA sequence: TGCAGCGTCCGGACGGATAACTATGGCTACACCTTC. This encodes CSVRTDNYGYTF. Full variable domain (outside the CDR3, taken from reference TRBV29-1 and TRBJ1-2): SAVISQKPSRDICQRGTSLTIQCQVDSQVTMMFWYRQQPGQSLTLIATANQGSEATYESGFVIDKFPISRPNLTFSTLTVSNMSPEDSSIYLCSVRTDNYGYTFGSGTRLTVV.

The chain joins TRBV11-2 to TRBJ2-1; 8 bases line up with TRBD1. The CDR3 sequence is 14 residues long. Germline CDR1 SGHAT, CDR2 FQNNGV. Unmatched junction bases numbered 6, after V lost 4 bases and J lost 7 bases. Here the CDR3 reads CASSSDRVGNEQFF. The CDR3 bases are TGTGCCAGCAGCTCGGACAGGGTAGGAAATGAGCAGTTCTTC.